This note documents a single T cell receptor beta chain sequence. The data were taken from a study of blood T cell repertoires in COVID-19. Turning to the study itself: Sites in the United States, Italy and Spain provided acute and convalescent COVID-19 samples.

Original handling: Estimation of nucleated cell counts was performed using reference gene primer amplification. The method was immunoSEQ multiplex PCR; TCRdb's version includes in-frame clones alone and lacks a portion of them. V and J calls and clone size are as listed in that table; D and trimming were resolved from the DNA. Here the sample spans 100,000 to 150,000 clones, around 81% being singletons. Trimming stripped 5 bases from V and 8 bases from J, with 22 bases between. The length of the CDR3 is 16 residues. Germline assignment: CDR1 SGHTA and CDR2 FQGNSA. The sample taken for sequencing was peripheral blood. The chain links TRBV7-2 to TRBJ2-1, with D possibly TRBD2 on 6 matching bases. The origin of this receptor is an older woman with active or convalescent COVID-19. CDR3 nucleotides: TGTGCCAGCAGCCCTAGGGGCGGGATACTCCAACATGAGCAGTTCTTC. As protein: CASSPRGGILQHEQFF.